Listed below are T cell receptor beta chains from one sample, sequenced in a study of chemoradiotherapy in HPV16-positive cancers. Some clones are missing from TCRdb's copy, which holds only in-frame ones; the method was immunoSEQ multiplex PCR. The repertoire holds more than 11,000 clones, with nearly 70% as singletons. Sample collection occurred from a patient who underwent chemoradiotherapy. The receptors were sampled from a human donor with HPV-associated anogenital cancer. Each CDR3 is given with its conserved first and last residue. D genes are given only for firm matches. The size field is filled for only some rows; it gives once, few, many or a size class.

D gene	V gene	J gene	clone size	CDR3 DNA	CDR3 protein
.	TRBV10-2	TRBJ2-7	.	TGCGCCAGCAGACCTGCTGGTGACGAGCAGTACTTC	CASRPAGDEQYF
.	TRBV5-1	TRBJ2-7	.	TGCGCCAGCAGCTTGGAGGGTGCGGCGGTCCCGGTCGAGCAGTACTTC	CASSLEGAAVPVEQYF
.	TRBV5-1	TRBJ2-1	.	TGCGCCAGCAGCGCCGGTAGGACCGCTAATGTCTACAATGAGCAGTTCTTC	CASSAGRTANVYNEQFF
TRBD2	TRBV29-1	TRBJ2-1	.	TGCAGCCAGCGGGGGGCGTGGAATGAGCAGTTCTTC	CSQRGAWNEQFF
.	TRBV5-5	TRBJ1-3	.	TGTGCCAGCAGCTTGGATCCGGGCCTCGACTCTGGAAACACCATATATTTT	CASSLDPGLDSGNTIYF
TRBD2	TRBV18	TRBJ2-7	.	TGTGCCAGCTCATCCGGGACTATGGGCGAGCAGTACTTC	CASSSGTMGEQYF
TRBD2	TRBV7-6	TRBJ2-2	.	TGTGCCAGCAGCTCCACCGGGACTAGCGGGGGGGCCTCCGGGGAGCTGTTTTTT	CASSSTGTSGGASGELFF
.	TRBV11-2	TRBJ1-1	.	TGTGCCAGCAGCTTAGATCGAGGGGGGGGCACTGAAGCTTTCTTT	CASSLDRGGGTEAFF
.	TRBV28	TRBJ1-5	.	TGTGCCAGCAGTCCTCGGACAGTATATAGCAATCAGCCCCAGCATTTT	CASSPRTVYSNQPQHF
TRBD1	TRBV2	TRBJ1-1	.	TGTGCCAGCGGAAACAGGGGGCGTGAAGCTTTCTTT	CASGNRGREAFF
.	TRBV2	TRBJ1-4	.	TGTGCCAGCAGCTACCCTACAGAAAAACTGTTTTTT	CASSYPTEKLFF
.	TRBV15	TRBJ1-2	.	TGTGCCACCAGCAGAGATCGCGGCAACTATGGCTACACCTTC	CATSRDRGNYGYTF
TRBD1	TRBV5-1	TRBJ1-4	.	TGCGCCAGCAGGGGGGACAGGTCGAACGAAAAACTGTTTTTT	CASRGDRSNEKLFF
.	TRBV5-6	TRBJ2-3	few	TGTGCCAGCAGCCAGGGGACGTTCACAGATACGCAGTATTTT	CASSQGTFTDTQYF
.	TRBV4-3	TRBJ1-4	.	TGCGCCAGCAGCCAAGAGTCGGGGAATGAAAAACTGTTTTTT	CASSQESGNEKLFF
TRBD1	TRBV18	TRBJ1-1	.	TGTGCCAGCTCACCCCTACAGGGGGCGAACACTGAAGCTTTCTTT	CASSPLQGANTEAFF
.	TRBV30	TRBJ1-5	.	TGTGCCTGGAGCCGGAGATCAAGCAATCAGCCCCAGCATTTT	CAWSRRSSNQPQHF
.	TRBV9	TRBJ1-6	.	TGTGCCAGCAGCGTAGGCCAACGAGGACCCCTCCACTTT	CASSVGQRGPLHF
.	TRBV11-2	TRBJ2-7	few	TGTGCCAGCAGCCTGCGGGGCGGGGGCGCCTACGAGCAGTACTTC	CASSLRGGGAYEQYF
.	TRBV10-1	TRBJ2-2	.	TGCGCCAGCAGTGAGTCGGTAGCCGGGGAGCTGTTTTTT	CASSESVAGELFF
.	TRBV5-4	TRBJ1-6	.	TGTGCCAGCAGCTTGGCAGGGAGAGACCCAAATTCACCCCTCCACTTT	CASSLAGRDPNSPLHF
.	TRBV30	TRBJ2-7	.	TGTGCCTGGAGTGACGACTCTGGCAAGCAGTACTTC	CAWSDDSGKQYF
.	TRBV4-3	TRBJ1-2	few	TGCGCCAGCAGCCAAGAGGCAGGGCGCGGCTACACCTTC	CASSQEAGRGYTF
.	TRBV2	TRBJ1-2	few	TGTGCCAGCAGTGAGAGCGGGGATGGCTACACCTTC	CASSESGDGYTF
.	TRBV6-1	TRBJ1-6	.	TGTGCCAGCAGTGAAGTTGGGGGCTCCTATAATTCACCCCTCCACTTT	CASSEVGGSYNSPLHF
TRBD1	TRBV10-3	TRBJ1-4	.	TGTGCCATCAGTGAGTCTCTCGGGACAGGGTATGAAAAACTGTTTTTT	CAISESLGTGYEKLFF
TRBD1	TRBV2	TRBJ1-4	few	TGTGCCAGCAGCCTCACAGGGGACGGGGAAAAACTGTTTTTT	CASSLTGDGEKLFF
.	TRBV2	TRBJ1-2	.	TGTGCCACCAATCTTGACGGGAACTATGGCTACACCTTC	CATNLDGNYGYTF
.	TRBV19	TRBJ2-2	few	TGTGCCAGTAGTATAGCTCCAGGGGAGACCGGGGAGCTGTTTTTT	CASSIAPGETGELFF
.	TRBV7-8	TRBJ1-3	few	TGTGCCAGCAGCCCGTTGGACCTCCGGGGAAACACCATATATTTT	CASSPLDLRGNTIYF
.	TRBV2	TRBJ1-5	medium-sized	TGTGCCAGCAGTGTTGGGGCCGTTAGCAATCAGCCCCAGCATTTT	CASSVGAVSNQPQHF
TRBD1	TRBV30	TRBJ2-2	.	TGTGCCTGGAAAACCAGATCCGGGACAGGGGATAGGAACACCGGGGAGCTGTTTTTT	CAWKTRSGTGDRNTGELFF
TRBD1	TRBV30	TRBJ1-2	few	TGTGCCTGGGAGGGACAGCCAAACTATGGCTACACCTTC	CAWEGQPNYGYTF
.	TRBV6-4	TRBJ1-2	.	TGTGCCAGCAAGCCGGGACAAGGGGACTATGGCTACACCTTC	CASKPGQGDYGYTF
.	TRBV27	TRBJ1-5	.	TGTGCCAGCAGACAGGGCCCCTCGGGCAATCAGCCCCAGCATTTT	CASRQGPSGNQPQHF
TRBD2	TRBV28	TRBJ2-1	.	TGTGCCAGCAGTTCGGGACTAGCGGGGGCCAAACACTACAATGAGCAGTTCTTC	CASSSGLAGAKHYNEQFF
.	TRBV10-3	TRBJ2-4	once	TGTGCCATCAGTGACTCATCGACTAGAAACATTCAGTACTTC	CAISDSSTRNIQYF
.	TRBV19	TRBJ1-5	.	TGTGCCAGTAGTAGGGTGGGGAGCAATCAGCCCCAGCATTTT	CASSRVGSNQPQHF
TRBD2	TRBV29-1	TRBJ2-3	once	TGCAGCGTTGAAGATTGGGCGGGGGGGCCCGATACGCAGTATTTT	CSVEDWAGGPDTQYF
.	TRBV12-1	TRBJ1-1	once	TGTGCCAGCAGCGGAGGGACAGGGTGCATGAACACTGAAGCTTTCTTT	CASSGGTGCMNTEAFF
.	TRBV7-3	TRBJ1-1	.	TGTGCCAGCAGTCCCTCCCGGGCAAGTGCTGAAGCTTTCTTT	CASSPSRASAEAFF
.	TRBV5-5	TRBJ1-6	.	TGTGCCAGCAGCTTGCAGATAGGGGGTTCACCCCTCCACTTT	CASSLQIGGSPLHF
TRBD2	TRBV7-9	TRBJ2-5	.	TGTGCCAGCAGCTTAGGAACTAGCGGGGTCGAGACCCAGTACTTC	CASSLGTSGVETQYF
.	TRBV19	TRBJ1-1	.	TGTGCCAGTAGTAAAGGACGGGGGACCACTGAAGCTTTCTTT	CASSKGRGTTEAFF
TRBD1	TRBV5-1	TRBJ2-3	.	TGCGCCAGCAGCGCGGGACAGGGCACAGATACGCAGTATTTT	CASSAGQGTDTQYF
TRBD2	TRBV6-5	TRBJ2-4	.	TGTGCCAGCAGACCGCGGGGGGTGGACATTCAGTACTTC	CASRPRGVDIQYF
.	TRBV10-3	TRBJ1-2	.	TGTGCCATCAGTGAGTCGAGAAGAGATGGCTACACCTTC	CAISESRRDGYTF
.	TRBV9	TRBJ2-1	.	TGTGCCAGCACCCGGGGAGAGGGGGGGTTTGAGGGCCATGAGCAGTTCTTC	CASTRGEGGFEGHEQFF
.	TRBV6-6	TRBJ2-7	.	TGTGCCAGCAGTTACGGGGTGGGGGGAGTCATGTACGAGCAGTACTTC	CASSYGVGGVMYEQYF